Below, one T cell receptor (beta chain) is given with its context. The data belong to a study of T cell changes during pregnancy in multiple sclerosis. Trimming left V 4 bases short and J 7 bases short, with 8 bases between. Germline-derived CDR1 and CDR2 are SGHVS and FQNEAQ. The CDR3 is made up of 12 amino acids. Clones were sequenced by immunoSEQ multiplex PCR, and TCRdb holds only the in-frame ones, with some missing. Among under 120,000 clones listed, roughly nine tenths were seen once. The receptor comes from a female donor with multiple sclerosis, enrolled in a pregnancy study. This rearrangement joins TRBV7-8 to TRBJ1-5; the D is unclear. The starting material was peripheral blood, obtained after pregnancy. CDR3 protein: CASSSLGQPQHF. CDR3 DNA sequence: TGTGCCAGCAGCTCCCTTGGCCAGCCCCAGCATTTT.